One sample yielded the 18 T cell receptor beta chains listed below, sequenced in a study of cytomegalovirus exposure and HLA in healthy donors. In the PCR, 60 Vbeta and 13 Jbeta primers were used. Measured with immunoSEQ multiplex PCR; TCRdb has only the in-frame clones, and not every one. The table lists 57,000 or so clones, 75% to 85% of them singletons. The sample consisted of PBMCs. The receptors were sampled from a man aged 45-65 years in good health and CMV-seropositive.

With regard to this clone: One junction end disagrees with the germline gene, perhaps due to a read error. The V call is TRBV7-9, the J call TRBJ2-1; D is undetermined. The CDR3 is 12 residues long. Per germline, CDR1 SEHNR and CDR2 FQNEAQ (reference sequence). The DNA of the CDR3 is TGTTCCAGCACCCGAAACCGGGATGAGCAGTTCTTC. Protein sequence: CSSTRNRDEQFF. Looking up the rest from reference TRBV7-9 and TRBJ2-1 gives the full variable domain: DTGVSQNPRHKITKRGQNVTFRCDPISEHNRLYWYRQTLGQGPEFLTYFQNEAQLEKSRLLSDRFSAERPKGSFSTLEIQRTEQGDSAMYLCSSTRNRDEQFFGPGTRLTVL.

The chain carries TRBV13 and TRBJ2-1, with 10 bases lining up with TRBD2. V lost 5 bases to trimming and J lost 0 bases; unmatched junction nucleotides: 13. Germline-derived CDR1 and CDR2 are PRHDT and FYEKMQ (reference sequence). CDR3 length: 19 amino acids. CDR3 bases: TGTGCCAGCAGCCTTGGTTTCCTAGCGGGGGCCCGCTCCTACAATGAGCAGTTCTTC. This encodes CASSLGFLAGARSYNEQFF.

The chain uses TRBV7-9 and TRBJ1-4, with 11 bases aligning to TRBD1. Per germline, CDR1 SEHNR and CDR2 FQNEAQ (reference sequence). The CDR3 has 17 amino acids. The trim removed 4 bases at V and 3 bases at J, leaving 7 bases unmatched. The CDR3 bases are TGTGCCAGCAGCTACCCCGGGACAGGGGGATCTAATGAAAAACTGTTTTTT. Its protein is CASSYPGTGGSNEKLFF.

The genes are TRBV27 and TRBJ2-7; 9 positions match TRBD1. V was pared by 5 bases and J by 4 bases, with 6 bases of the junction left unmatched. The CDR3 is made up of 14 amino acids. Germline assignment: CDR1 MNHEY and CDR2 SMNVEV (reference sequence). The CDR3 spells CASSIPGQGYEQYF. The CDR3 region has the DNA TGTGCCAGCAGTATACCGGGACAGGGTTACGAGCAGTACTTC.

CDR3 sequence reads: CASNTGGPADTQYF. Written as DNA, the CDR3 is TGCGCCAGCAATACGGGAGGGCCGGCAGATACGCAGTATTTT. The gene calls are TRBV5-1 and TRBJ2-3; 8 bases match TRBD2. The germline V gene encodes CDR1 SGHRS and CDR2 YFSETQ. The CDR3 length is 14 residues. The trim removed 6 bases at V and 4 bases at J, leaving 7 bases unmatched.

The chain combines TRBV6-6 with TRBJ1-2; 9 bases line up with TRBD1. CDR1 and CDR2 from the germline V gene are MNHNY and SVGAGI (reference sequence). Trimming took 2 bases from V and 4 from J; bases not matched to a gene: 2. The CDR3 length is 14 residues. The CDR3 DNA reads as TGTGCCAGCAGTTACGGGACAGGGATCTATGGCTACACCTTC. It encodes CASSYGTGIYGYTF.

The chain is built from TRBV27 and TRBJ2-7; tentative D call: TRBD2 (6 bases). Trimming took 6 bases from V and 3 from J, leaving 15 bases between them. Per germline, CDR1 MNHEY and CDR2 SMNVEV (reference sequence). The CDR3 sequence is 14 residues long. CDR3 coding DNA: TGTGCCAGCAGCCGCGGGACGGTTCTCTACGAGCAGTACTTC. It is translated as CASSRGTVLYEQYF.

Notes on this clone: Other DNA sequences in this specimen translate into the identical CDR3. The V call is TRBV7-8, the J call TRBJ2-7; D ambiguous. Germline V lookup: CDR1 SGHVS, CDR2 FQNEAQ. Trimming pared 4 bases from V and 3 bases from J, leaving 10 bases between. This CDR3 spans 13 amino acids. The CDR3 DNA follows: TGTGCCAGCAGCTCAAGCCCCGGCTACGAGCAGTACTTC. Its translation is CASSSSPGYEQYF.

The rearrangement joins TRBV2 to TRBJ1-6; D unresolved. Trimming removed 7 bases from V and 0 bases from J, with 4 bases in between. The CDR3 extends over 13 amino acids. Per the germline V gene, CDR1 is SNHLY and CDR2 is FYNNEI. The CDR3 loop is CASTVSYNSPLHF. Written as DNA, the CDR3 is TGTGCCAGCACAGTCTCCTATAATTCACCCCTCCACTTT.

V is TRBV5-6 and J is TRBJ2-3; D possibly corresponds to TRBD1 (6 bases). CDR1 is SGHDT and CDR2 is YYEEEE in the germline V gene. CDR3 size: 15 residues. V was shortened by 1 base and J by 0 bases, with 9 bases between the two germline ends. In DNA form, the CDR3 reads TGTGCCAGCAGCTTGAGACAGGCCAGCACAGATACGCAGTATTTT. This sequence encodes CASSLRQASTDTQYF.

Comments on this clone: Relative to the germline gene, one junction end is altered; a read error may explain this. This chain joins TRBV4-1 and TRBJ2-1; 7 nucleotides match TRBD1. In germline, CDR1 is MGHRA, CDR2 YSYEKL. The CDR3 is 15 amino acids. The CDR3 is CANSHEQGNYNKQFF. The CDR3, as DNA: TGCGCCAACAGCCACGAACAGGGGAACTACAATAAGCAGTTCTTC.

The genes are TRBV9 and TRBJ2-1; 7 positions match TRBD2. This CDR3 contains 16 residues. The J segment lost 1 base and the V segment lost 4 bases, leaving 8 bases of the junction unmatched. Looked up from germline, CDR1 is SGDLS and CDR2 is YYNGEE. CDR3 sequence reads: CASSPLAFGSYNEQFF. CDR3 sequence (DNA): TGTGCCAGCAGCCCACTAGCGTTTGGGTCCTACAATGAGCAGTTCTTC.

The chain is built from TRBV7-8 and TRBJ2-7; 9 nucleotides line up with TRBD2. Losses at the gene ends were 0 bases for V and 4 bases for J; bases not matched to a gene: 4. CDR3 length: 15 amino acids. The germline V gene has CDR1 SGHVS and CDR2 FQNEAQ. CDR3 region: CASSLAQREVYEQYF. In DNA form, the CDR3 reads TGTGCCAGCAGCTTAGCCCAGCGGGAGGTATACGAGCAGTACTTC.

The chain employs TRBV28 and TRBJ2-7; unclear D gene. CDR1 MDHEN and CDR2 SYDVKM come from the germline V gene. Between the trimmed V and J ends, which lost 5 bases and 0 bases, there was a span of 8 bases. The CDR3 is made up of 13 amino acids. In DNA, the CDR3 is TGTGCCAGCAGTCTAGATAACTCCTACGAGCAGTACTTC. It is translated as CASSLDNSYEQYF.

This clone was seen only a few times. The gene calls are TRBV6-4 and TRBJ1-1; TRBD1 might be the D (5 bases). The germline V and J ends were trimmed by 6 bases and 1 base, with 9 bases remaining between them. CDR3 length: 13 residues. Germline V gives CDR1 MRHNA, CDR2 SNTAGT. The CDR3 DNA sequence: TGTGCCAGCAGCCGGGGGAAGAACACTGAAGCTTTCTTT. Amino acids: CASSRGKNTEAFF.

This chain links TRBV28 with TRBJ2-3; possibly TRBD1 for D (6 bases). This CDR3 spans 14 amino acids. Germline V gene lookup returns CDR1 MDHEN and CDR2 SYDVKM. The V gene lost 3 bases and the J gene lost 3 bases, with 10 bases spanning the gap. CDR3 amino acids: CASSLVQGTDTQYF. DNA of the CDR3: TGTGCCAGCAGTTTGGTACAGGGTACAGATACGCAGTATTTT. Variable domain in full (rest from reference TRBV28 and TRBJ2-3): DVKVTQSSRYLVKRTGEKVFLECVQDMDHENMFWYRQDPGLGLRLIYFSYDVKMKEKGDIPEGYSVSREKKERFSLILESASTNQTSMYLCASSLVQGTDTQYFGPGTRLTVL.

CDR3: CASSFRQGAPGELFF. CDR3 DNA sequence: TGTGCCAGCAGTTTCAGACAGGGGGCACCCGGGGAGCTGTTTTTT. The gene calls are TRBV27 and TRBJ2-2; 10 bases are shared with TRBD1. Germline V gene lookup returns CDR1 MNHEY and CDR2 SMNVEV (reference sequence). Trimming took 3 bases from V and 6 from J; bases not matched to a gene: 4. This CDR3 has 15 amino acids.

The rearrangement uses TRBV5-1 and TRBJ1-2; D gene ambiguous. V shed 4 bases and J shed 8 bases, with 24 bases lying between them. Germline CDR1 reads SGHRS; CDR2 reads YFSETQ. The CDR3 consists of 16 residues. DNA of the CDR3: TGCGCCAGCAGCCCGAGGGAGGGTTCCCCGGGTTTGGGCTACACCTTC. Its protein product is CASSPREGSPGLGYTF.